The rows below give T cell receptor beta chains drawn from one sample of a study of blood T cell repertoires in COVID-19. Measured with immunoSEQ multiplex PCR; TCRdb has only the in-frame clones, and not every one. The sample gives over 150,000 clones, roughly 80% of which show up once; roughly 7.5% is in the top ten. Sequenced input: peripheral blood. Every receptor here comes from a man aged 55 to 69 with acute or convalescent COVID-19. CDR3s include the opening cysteine and the closing phenylalanine or tryptophan. Each record gives: clone size, J gene, V gene, CDR3 length, D gene, CDR3 DNA, CDR3 protein. D genes are given only for firm matches. For some rows the clone size is stated as once, few or many, or as a class when expanded; others skip it.

>.|TRBJ1-4|TRBV7-8|18|.
TGTGCCAGCAGCTTTTACCCTCAGATCCCGTCAACTAATGAAAAACTGTTTTTT
CASSFYPQIPSTNEKLFF
>.|TRBJ2-3|TRBV2|15|.
TGTGCCAGCAGTGATACCAGCGGCTACACAGATACGCAGTATTTT
CASSDTSGYTDTQYF
>.|TRBJ2-7|TRBV5-5|14|.
TGTGCCAGCACCTTTCAAGGGGTTTCCGAAGAGCAGTACTTC
CASTFQGVSEEQYF
>.|TRBJ2-5|TRBV5-4|14|.
TGTGCCAGCAGCCAACCGGGGGTGGAGGAGACCCAGTACTTC
CASSQPGVEETQYF
>.|TRBJ2-7|TRBV15|14|.
TGTGCCACCAGCAGAGATCCAGGCTCCTACGAGCAGTACTTC
CATSRDPGSYEQYF
>.|TRBJ2-5|TRBV10-3|13|.
TGTGCCATCAGTGAGAACAGGGCGGAGACCCAGTACTTC
CAISENRAETQYF
>once|TRBJ1-1|TRBV7-2|13|.
TGTGCCAGCAGCCGCAGGGAACTTACTGAAGCTTTCTTT
CASSRRELTEAFF
>.|TRBJ2-5|TRBV5-6|19|.
TGTGCCAGCAGCTTGAATCTGGGCGGGGGCCGGGTTTACCAAGAGACCCAGTACTTC
CASSLNLGGGRVYQETQYF
>.|TRBJ1-2|TRBV5-6|15|TRBD1
TGTGCCAGCGTCCAACAGGGGGTGATTGTCTATGGCTACACCTTC
CASVQQGVIVYGYTF
>.|TRBJ2-7|TRBV14|15|.
TGTGCCAGCAGCCAACAACAGCACGCGATTTACGAGCAGTACTTC
CASSQQQHAIYEQYF
>.|TRBJ1-2|TRBV10-3|16|.
TGTGCCATCAGTGAGGTGTCGGGGGGCGCAAGGTATGGCTACACCTTC
CAISEVSGGARYGYTF
>.|TRBJ1-5|TRBV24-1|15|.
TGTGCCACCAGTGATCCACAGGGTAACGACCAGCCCCAGCATTTT
CATSDPQGNDQPQHF
>.|TRBJ1-1|TRBV5-4|15|TRBD1
TGTGCCAGCAGCCCCGGCGGGACAGGGGGTACTGAAGCTTTCTTT
CASSPGGTGGTEAFF
>.|TRBJ2-7|TRBV6-1|15|TRBD1
TGTGCCAGCAGTGATACGGGGACAGGGAATTACGAGCAGTACTTC
CASSDTGTGNYEQYF
>once|TRBJ1-1|TRBV10-3|15|TRBD1
TGTGCCATCGGGGCGACAGGGGACGTGAACACTGAAGCTTTCTTT
CAIGATGDVNTEAFF
>few|TRBJ2-5|TRBV4-3|19|.
TGCGCCAGCAGCCAAGAGGTGGTTGGGCCTACAGGGAACCAAGAGACCCAGTACTTC
CASSQEVVGPTGNQETQYF
>.|TRBJ1-5|TRBV18|15|.
TGTGCCAGCTCACCACGGGGCATGAGCAATCAGCCCCAGCATTTT
CASSPRGMSNQPQHF
>.|TRBJ1-6|TRBV6-1|17|.
TGTGCCAGCAGTGGCCGACAGGCCTCCTCCTATAATTCACCCCTCCACTTT
CASSGRQASSYNSPLHF
>.|TRBJ2-3|TRBV10-2|14|.
TGCGCCAGCAGTGACCCAGGGGCCACAGATACGCAGTATTTT
CASSDPGATDTQYF
>.|TRBJ1-1|TRBV11-2|14|.
TGTGCCAGCAGCTCACAGATAGAGAGCACTGAAGCTTTCTTT
CASSSQIESTEAFF
>.|TRBJ2-1|TRBV12-5|14|.
TGTGCTAGTGGTCTCCCCCCCCACCAGAATGAGCAGTTCTTC
CASGLPPHQNEQFF
>.|TRBJ1-1|TRBV5-4|13|.
TGTGCCAGCGGCCTACAGATGAACACTGAAGCTTTCTTT
CASGLQMNTEAFF
>.|TRBJ2-2|TRBV7-6|15|TRBD1
TGTGCCAGCAGCCAATGGGGACAGGCCGACGGGGAGCTGTTTTTT
CASSQWGQADGELFF
>.|TRBJ2-5|TRBV15|13|.
TGTGCCACCAGAGTAGGGGGCCAAGAGACCCAGTACTTC
CATRVGGQETQYF
>.|TRBJ1-3|TRBV5-1|15|TRBD1
TGCGCCAGCAGCCTGACAGGGAGCTCTGGAAACACCATATATTTT
CASSLTGSSGNTIYF
>.|TRBJ2-1|TRBV7-7|13|TRBD1
TGTGCTAGCAGCTTTTCAGGGGGTAGTGAGCAGTTCTTC
CASSFSGGSEQFF
>.|TRBJ2-1|TRBV30|15|TRBD1
TGTGCCTGGAGCGGGACAGGGGGCGGATACAATGAGCAGTTCTTC
CAWSGTGGGYNEQFF
>.|TRBJ2-5|TRBV7-3|16|TRBD1
TGTGCCAGCAGCTTAACTGGACAGGGGGCTTATGAGACCCAGTACTTC
CASSLTGQGAYETQYF
>.|TRBJ2-1|TRBV24-1|16|.
TGTGCCACCGGTATGTCCGGGACTCTTCTGCAGAATGAGCAGTTCTTC
CATGMSGTLLQNEQFF
>.|TRBJ2-1|TRBV7-3|14|.
TGTGCCAGCAGCGAATACCGGGAAGACAATGAGCAGTTCTTC
CASSEYREDNEQFF
>few|TRBJ1-1|TRBV10-3|14|.
TGTGCCATCAGTGTGGGGGGGCAGAACACTGAAGCTTTCTTT
CAISVGGQNTEAFF
>.|TRBJ2-2|TRBV6-6|16|TRBD2
TGTGCCAGCAGTTACTCTCGCGGGGGGGCCCCCGGGGAGCTGTTTTTT
CASSYSRGGAPGELFF
>.|TRBJ1-1|TRBV12-2|11|.
TGTGCAAGTCGCTTAGTTTCGGGAACGCCTTTT
CASRLVSGTPF
>.|TRBJ2-1|TRBV7-3|19|TRBD2
TGTGCCAGCAGCTTAAAGGGACGAACTAGCGGGGGCCAATCTAATGAGCAGTTCTTC
CASSLKGRTSGGQSNEQFF
>once|TRBJ1-1|TRBV19|15|TRBD1
TGTGCCACCGCTAGGGACAGGGGTCTTGTCACTGAAGCTTTCTTT
CATARDRGLVTEAFF
>.|TRBJ2-7|TRBV29-1|14|TRBD2
TGCAGCGTCGGAACCGGGACTACCACGGTCGAGCAGTACTTC
CSVGTGTTTVEQYF
>many|TRBJ1-2|TRBV6-4|13|.
TGTGCCAGCAGTGACGCGTTACACTATGGCTACACCTTC
CASSDALHYGYTF
>.|TRBJ1-2|TRBV5-8|12|.
TGTGCCAGCAGCACCGGACCGGGGGGCTACACCTTC
CASSTGPGGYTF
>once|TRBJ2-7|TRBV29-1|16|TRBD2
TGCAGCGGATCGCGGGGATCCGGGACTAGCGGGGCCGAGCAGTACTTC
CSGSRGSGTSGAEQYF
>.|TRBJ2-6|TRBV15|14|.
TGTGCCACCAGCAGTCTCTCTGGGGCCAACGTCCTGACTTTC
CATSSLSGANVLTF
>.|TRBJ2-7|TRBV29-1|12|.
TGCAGCGTATCGGACAGCTCCTACGAGCAGTACTTC
CSVSDSSYEQYF
>.|TRBJ2-3|TRBV9|14|.
TGTGCCAGCCAGGCCACAGGGAGCACAGATACGCAGTATTTT
CASQATGSTDTQYF
>.|TRBJ1-2|TRBV27|16|.
TGTGCCAGCAGTTTAGCTGCGACAGGATTATTTTATGGCTACACCTTC
CASSLAATGLFYGYTF
>once|TRBJ2-4|TRBV3-1/TRBV3-2|13|.
TGTGCCAGCAGCCAAGATGTAGAAAACATTCAGTACTTC
CASSQDVENIQYF
>.|TRBJ2-5|TRBV6-5|14|TRBD2
TGTGCCAGCAGTATCCCGGGACTAGAAGAGACCCAGTACTTC
CASSIPGLEETQYF
>.|TRBJ1-3|TRBV7-9|15|TRBD1
TGTGCCAGCAGCCGCGGGACAGGGGCCGGAAACACCATATATTTT
CASSRGTGAGNTIYF
>.|TRBJ2-5|TRBV9|15|TRBD2
TGTGCCAGCAGCCCGTGGGAGGGGTACCAAGAGACCCAGTACTTC
CASSPWEGYQETQYF
>.|TRBJ1-2|TRBV12-3/TRBV12-4|13|TRBD1
TGTGCCAGCAGGGACAGGGTCGGGTATGGCTACACCTTC
CASRDRVGYGYTF
>.|TRBJ1-2|TRBV28|13|.
TGTGCCAGCAGTTTAATCGCGGGAAACGGCTACACCTTC
CASSLIAGNGYTF
>.|TRBJ2-7|TRBV6-2/TRBV6-3|14|.
TGTGCCAGCAGTTACGCGGGCAGCTCCTACGAGCAGTACTTC
CASSYAGSSYEQYF
>.|TRBJ1-2|TRBV30|14|TRBD1
TGTGCCTGGAGTCCAGGGGGCATTCGCTATGGCTACACCTTC
CAWSPGGIRYGYTF
>.|TRBJ2-3|TRBV4-3|15|TRBD1
TGCGCCAGCAGCCAGTACAGGGGGTGGGGAGATACGCAGTATTTT
CASSQYRGWGDTQYF
>.|TRBJ2-5|TRBV9|13|.
TGTGCCAGCAGTAGGGACAACCAAGAGACCCAGTACTTC
CASSRDNQETQYF
>once|TRBJ1-1|TRBV29-1|13|TRBD1
TGCAGCGTTTCTGACAGGGGAACCACTGAAGCTTTCTTT
CSVSDRGTTEAFF
>.|TRBJ2-7|TRBV4-2|14|.
TGTGCCAGCAGCCAAGGACAGCCTTCCTACGAGCAGTACTTC
CASSQGQPSYEQYF
>.|TRBJ2-2|TRBV19|14|TRBD1
TGTGCCAGTGGGACAGGGACGAACACCGGGGAGCTGTTTTTT
CASGTGTNTGELFF
>once|TRBJ2-5|TRBV30|16|.
TGTGCCGGAGGACTAATCCGCCCTGGGGATCTAGAGACCCAGTACTTC
CAGGLIRPGDLETQYF